This T cell receptor (beta chain) was identified during a study of OX40 agonist ivuxolimab in advanced cancers. Broadly, across the study: The costimulatory receptor OX40 (CD134) was targeted by ivuxolimab, a fully human IgG2 agonistic monoclonal antibody. Partial responses occurred in three dose-escalation patients: two with cutaneous melanoma and one with hepatocellular carcinoma. The paper reports the monotherapy dose-escalation portion (N of about 50 patients) of the phase I ivuxolimab trial. Intravenous ivuxolimab was administered to patients every 2 weeks at six dose levels: 0.01, 0.1, 0.3, 1.5, 3 and 10 mg/kg. In the dose-escalation cohort, around 80% of patients were male, and the mean age was around 65 years with a range of roughly 20 to 85. Patients were allowed to have had prior anti-PD-1, anti-PD-L1 or anti-CTLA-4 therapy, and approximately 40% of the dose-escalation patients had previously received checkpoint inhibitors. Among the roughly 52 dose-escalation patients, some 19 had hepatocellular carcinoma, about 15 melanoma, 9 renal cell carcinoma and 9 head and neck cancer. Peripheral TCRbeta sequencing aimed to test whether ivuxolimab altered TCR sequence diversity and caused clonal T-cell expansion.

Patients with autoimmune disease history or receiving systemic immunosuppression were excluded from the trial. Peripheral blood for TCR sequencing was collected from all dose cohorts at baseline, on cycle 4 day 1, and on cycle 7 day 1. The samples were drawn from a first-in-human, open-label, multicenter phase I dose-escalation trial of ivuxolimab. Adults with locally advanced or metastatic melanoma, renal cell carcinoma, hepatocellular carcinoma or head and neck squamous cell carcinoma were enrolled in the trial. Before TCR sequencing, CD4+ T cells and CD8+ T cells from peripheral blood were sorted into separate populations. V loses 0 bases, J loses 2 bases, and the germline ends lie 14 bases apart. The CDR3 numbers 16 residues from cysteine through phenylalanine. The CDR3 DNA has 48 bases and is translated from base 1. The germline V gene encodes CDR1 LNHNV and CDR2 YYDKDF (reference sequence).

The full study reports these points: In the 0.1-3.0 mg/kg groups, partial responders were among the patients with the lowest normalized peripheral clonal expansion, particularly in CD8+ T cells. Which antigens the clonally expanded peripheral T cells were specific for was not determined. At doses of 0.1 to 3.0 mg/kg, clonal expansion of both CD4+ and CD8+ blood T cells was observed from baseline to week 6. Low levels of normalized T-cell clonal expansion were also seen in some patients who did not respond. After ivuxolimab, expanded clones were on average more numerous among CD8+ T cells than among CD4+ T cells.

A single count supports this clone. The antigen this receptor binds is unknown. No base qualities exist here, and no much larger clone lies one base off it. To sequence the TCRbeta CDR3 region, genomic DNA was isolated from the sorted cells. The immunoSEQ Assay was used to sequence the TCRbeta CDR3 regions. Drawn from immuneACCESS, this table holds only the in-frame rearrangements with V and J called that TCRdb kept. Clones are partly lost; checked studies trace under half to an unresolved V gene and leave the rest unexplained. Within this sample are 53,000 or so clones, with around four fifths of them counted one time only. The ten largest clones take up over 2.5% of the sample.

The sequencing used CD4+ or CD8+ T cells sorted from blood, collected in a trial of the OX40 agonist ivuxolimab. The source is an adult with an advanced solid tumor such as melanoma, head and neck, liver or kidney cancer. The receptor chain draws on TRBV15 and TRBJ2-7; the D call could be TRBD1 or TRBD2, with each sharing 6 bases. The bases are TGTGCCACCAGCAGAGAGGGGGGTGGGGGCCCCTACGAGCAGTACTTC. This encodes CATSREGGGGPYEQYF.